This TCR beta chain is from a study of shared clonotypes between healthy human individuals. Study outcomes and limitations: The study's rarefaction showed incomplete sorted-subset sequencing despite large depth.

This CDR3 is 14 amino acids long. From germline, CDR1 is SGHNT and CDR2 YYREEE (reference sequence). The V end was cut by 0 bases, the J end by 4 bases, with 10 bases between. With respect to this clone: What it binds is not known.

Assay used: immunoSEQ multiplex PCR; TCRdb lists only in-frame clones, some missing. The repertoire holds almost 750,000 clones, with 72% as singletons. Naive CD45RA+ and memory CD45RA-negative subsets were split from CD4+ cells. This TCR was recovered from a woman in her twenties or thirties in good health. This chain links TRBV5-4 with TRBJ2-5; possibly TRBD1 for D (5 bases). The sample taken for sequencing was memory CD4+ T cells sorted from blood. Subset indicated: CD45RA-negative fraction. Written as DNA, the CDR3 is TGTGCCAGCAGCTTGGTGTTCCAGGGAGAGACCCAGTACTTC. Translating it yields CASSLVFQGETQYF.